Listed below are T cell receptor beta chains from one sample, sequenced in a study of blood T cell repertoires in COVID-19. Sequenced by immunoSEQ multiplex PCR; TCRdb stores in-frame clones only, minus some. The sample has over 200,000 clones, roughly 77% seen once. The sequenced sample consisted of peripheral blood. Source of these receptors: a woman aged 80 or over with acute or convalescent COVID-19. Each CDR3 is given with its conserved first and last residue. A D gene is named only where the DNA matches it firmly. The size of a clone is reported for some rows only, either as once, few or many, or as a class for expanded clones.

>TRBV19|once|TRBJ2-7|TRBD2
CASSIWLAGAYEQYF
TGTGCCAGTAGTATATGGCTAGCGGGAGCTTACGAGCAGTACTTC
>TRBV7-2|few|TRBJ1-2|-
CASGEYYGYTF
TGTGCCAGCGGGGAGTACTATGGCTACACCTTC
>TRBV15|-|TRBJ2-2|TRBD1
CATKLDRGNTGELFF
TGTGCCACCAAATTGGACAGGGGGAACACCGGGGAGCTGTTTTTT
>TRBV2|-|TRBJ1-5|-
CASRTDGGNQPQHF
TGTGCCAGCAGGACCGACGGGGGGAATCAGCCCCAGCATTTT
>TRBV11-2|-|TRBJ1-1|-
CASSFFGTEAFF
TGTGCCAGCAGCTTTTTCGGCACTGAAGCTTTCTTT
>TRBV4-3|-|TRBJ2-3|-
CASSQEERFTQYF
TGCGCCAGCAGCCAAGAAGAGAGGTTTACGCAGTATTTT
>TRBV3-1/TRBV3-2|-|TRBJ2-5|TRBD2
CASSHSGLAGRETQYF
TGTGCCAGCAGCCACTCGGGACTAGCGGGGAGGGAGACCCAGTACTTC
>TRBV28|-|TRBJ1-3|-
CASSYQRPEGGNTIYF
TGTGCCAGCAGTTACCAGAGGCCCGAGGGTGGAAACACCATATATTTT
>TRBV3-1/TRBV3-2|-|TRBJ1-1|-
CASSQSSTEAFF
TGTGCCAGCAGCCAATCTAGCACTGAAGCTTTCTTT
>TRBV5-1|few|TRBJ2-7|-
CASSPSWEAAAYEQYF
TGCGCCAGCAGCCCCAGCTGGGAGGCGGCGGCGTACGAGCAGTACTTC
>TRBV5-1|few|TRBJ2-3|-
CASSLALGHSATDTQYF
TGCGCCAGCAGCTTGGCCTTGGGCCATTCAGCCACAGATACGCAGTATTTT
>TRBV28|-|TRBJ1-2|-
CASSHTHSGSRYGYTF
TGTGCCAGCAGTCATACCCATTCAGGCTCCCGCTATGGCTACACCTTC
>TRBV10-3|-|TRBJ2-7|-
CAISDSTGIYEQYF
TGTGCCATCAGCGATTCGACAGGAATATACGAGCAGTACTTC
>TRBV7-2|-|TRBJ2-1|-
CASSLKTGGGEQFF
TGTGCCAGCAGCTTAAAAACGGGGGGCGGTGAGCAGTTCTTC
>TRBV6-5|-|TRBJ2-7|TRBD2
CASSYSSGGTYEQYF
TGTGCCAGCAGTTACTCGTCGGGAGGGACCTACGAGCAGTACTTC
>TRBV20-1|-|TRBJ2-7|TRBD2
CSASGLAGVPYEQYF
TGCAGTGCTAGTGGGCTAGCGGGAGTCCCCTACGAGCAGTACTTC